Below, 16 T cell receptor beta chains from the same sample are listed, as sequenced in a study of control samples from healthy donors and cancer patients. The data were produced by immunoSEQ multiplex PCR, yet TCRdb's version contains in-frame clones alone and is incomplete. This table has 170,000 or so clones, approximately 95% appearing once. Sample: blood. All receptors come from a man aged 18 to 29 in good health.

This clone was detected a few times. CDR3 nucleotides: TGTGCCAGCTCTGTTACTGAAAAACTGTTTTTT. As protein: CASSVTEKLFF. The J gene is TRBJ1-4, the V gene TRBV3-1 (or the pseudogene TRBV3-2); D remains unclear. V was trimmed by 8 bases and J by 7 bases, leaving 8 bases between them. The germline CDR1 and CDR2 sequences are LGHDT and YNNKEL (reference sequence). CDR3 length: 11 residues.

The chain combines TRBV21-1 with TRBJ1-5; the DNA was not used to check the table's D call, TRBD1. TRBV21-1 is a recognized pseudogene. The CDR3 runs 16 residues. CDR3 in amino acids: CASSKALGQGFQPQHF. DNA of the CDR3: TGTGCCAGCAGCAAAGCGCTCGGGCAGGGGTTTCAGCCCCAGCATTTT.

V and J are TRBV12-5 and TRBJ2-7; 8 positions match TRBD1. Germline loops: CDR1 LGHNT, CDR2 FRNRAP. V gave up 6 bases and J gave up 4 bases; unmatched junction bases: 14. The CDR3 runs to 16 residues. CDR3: CASGHGQGELRYEQYF. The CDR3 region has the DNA TGTGCTAGTGGACACGGACAGGGAGAACTTAGATACGAGCAGTACTTC.

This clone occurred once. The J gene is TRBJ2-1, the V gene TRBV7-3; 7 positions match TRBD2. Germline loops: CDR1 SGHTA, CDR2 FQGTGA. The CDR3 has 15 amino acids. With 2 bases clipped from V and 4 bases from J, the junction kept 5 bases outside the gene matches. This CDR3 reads CASSLDGGGYNEQFF. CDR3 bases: TGTGCCAGCAGCTTAGATGGCGGGGGTTACAATGAGCAGTTCTTC.

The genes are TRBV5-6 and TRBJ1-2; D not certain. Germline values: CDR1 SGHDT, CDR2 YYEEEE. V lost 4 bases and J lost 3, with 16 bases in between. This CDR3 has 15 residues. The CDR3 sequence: CASSLNGRRDYGYTF. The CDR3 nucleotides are TGTGCCAGCAGCCTGAATGGGCGCCGGGACTATGGCTACACCTTC.

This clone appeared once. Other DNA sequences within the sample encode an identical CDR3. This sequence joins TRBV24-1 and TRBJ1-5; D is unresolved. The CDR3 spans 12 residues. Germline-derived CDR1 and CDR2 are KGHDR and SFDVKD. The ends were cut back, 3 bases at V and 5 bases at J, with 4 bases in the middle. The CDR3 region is CATSDRDQPQHF. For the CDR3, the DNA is TGTGCCACCAGTGATCGAGATCAGCCCCAGCATTTT.

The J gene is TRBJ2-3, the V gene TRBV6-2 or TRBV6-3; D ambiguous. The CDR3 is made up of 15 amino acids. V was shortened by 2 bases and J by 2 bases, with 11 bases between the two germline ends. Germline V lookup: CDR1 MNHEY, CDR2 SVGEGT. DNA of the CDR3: TGTGCCAGCAGTTACCCGCCGGAGCTCACAGATACGCAGTATTTT. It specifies CASSYPPELTDTQYF.

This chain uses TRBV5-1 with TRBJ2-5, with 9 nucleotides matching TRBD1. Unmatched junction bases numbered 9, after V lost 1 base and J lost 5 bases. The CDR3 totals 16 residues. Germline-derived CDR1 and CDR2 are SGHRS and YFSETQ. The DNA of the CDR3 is TGCGCCAGCAGCTTGATACAGGGGGCGCCCCGGGAGACCCAGTACTTC. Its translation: CASSLIQGAPRETQYF.

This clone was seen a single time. Here the CDR3 DNA reads TGTGCCAGTAGTATGGCCAGACAAGAGACCCAGTACTTC. It yields the protein CASSMARQETQYF. The genes are TRBV19 and TRBJ2-5, with no clear D. The length of the CDR3 is 13 residues. The V end lost 3 bases, the J end lost 2 bases, and 7 bases lay between the germline ends. Germline V gene lookup returns CDR1 LNHDA and CDR2 SQIVND (reference sequence).

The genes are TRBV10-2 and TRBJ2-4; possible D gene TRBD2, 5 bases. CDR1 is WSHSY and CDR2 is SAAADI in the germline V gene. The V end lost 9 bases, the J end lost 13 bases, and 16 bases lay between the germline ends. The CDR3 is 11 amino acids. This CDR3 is CASTDSAAQYF. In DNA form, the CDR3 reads TGCGCCAGTACGGACTCGGCGGCCCAGTACTTC.

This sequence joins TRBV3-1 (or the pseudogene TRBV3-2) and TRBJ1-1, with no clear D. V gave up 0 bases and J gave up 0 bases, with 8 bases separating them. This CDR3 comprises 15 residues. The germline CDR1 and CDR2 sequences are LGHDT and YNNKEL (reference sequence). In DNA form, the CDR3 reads TGTGCCAGCAGCCAAGAGGGTAGCCTGAACACTGAAGCTTTCTTT. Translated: CASSQEGSLNTEAFF.

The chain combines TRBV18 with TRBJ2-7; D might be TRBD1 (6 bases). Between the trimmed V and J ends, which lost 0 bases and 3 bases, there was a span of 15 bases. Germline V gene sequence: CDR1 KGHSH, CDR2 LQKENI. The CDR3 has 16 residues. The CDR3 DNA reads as TGTGCCAGCTCACCACCGGGACAAGGCCCTCGCTACGAGCAGTACTTC. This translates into CASSPPGQGPRYEQYF.

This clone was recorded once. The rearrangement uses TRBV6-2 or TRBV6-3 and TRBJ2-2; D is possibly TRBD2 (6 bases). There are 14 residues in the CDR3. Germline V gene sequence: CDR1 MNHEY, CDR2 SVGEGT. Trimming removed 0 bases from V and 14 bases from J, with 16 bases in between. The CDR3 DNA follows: TGTGCCAGCAGTTACTCGATGGCGGGGCACATCCTGTTTTTT. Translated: CASSYSMAGHILFF.

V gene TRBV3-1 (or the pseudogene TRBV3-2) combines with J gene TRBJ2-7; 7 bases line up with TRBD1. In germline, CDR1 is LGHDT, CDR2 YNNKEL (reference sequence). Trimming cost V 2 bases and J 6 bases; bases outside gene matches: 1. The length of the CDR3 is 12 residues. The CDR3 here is CASSQRGREQYF. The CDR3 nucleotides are TGTGCCAGCAGCCAAAGGGGGCGCGAGCAGTACTTC.

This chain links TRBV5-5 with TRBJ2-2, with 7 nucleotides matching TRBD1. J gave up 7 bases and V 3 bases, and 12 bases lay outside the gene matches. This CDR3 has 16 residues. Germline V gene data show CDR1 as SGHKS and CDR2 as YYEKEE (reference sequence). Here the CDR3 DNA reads TGTGCCAGCAGCTCCCGGACAGGATCCAAGGGCGGGGAGCTGTTTTTT. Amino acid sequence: CASSSRTGSKGGELFF.

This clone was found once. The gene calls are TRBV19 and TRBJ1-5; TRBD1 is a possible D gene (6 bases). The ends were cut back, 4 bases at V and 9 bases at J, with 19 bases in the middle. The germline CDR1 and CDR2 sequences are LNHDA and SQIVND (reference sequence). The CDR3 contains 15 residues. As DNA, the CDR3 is TGTGCCAGTAGTACCCCGACAGGTCGCGGAGGGCCCCAGCATTTT. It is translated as CASSTPTGRGGPQHF. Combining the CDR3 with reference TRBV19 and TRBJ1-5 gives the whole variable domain DGGITQSPKYLFRKEGQNVTLSCEQNLNHDAMYWYRQDPGQGLRLIYYSQIVNDFQKGDIAEGYSVSREKKESFPLTVTSAQKNPTAFYLCASSTPTGRGGPQHFGDGTRLSIL.